Here is one T cell receptor beta chain with its context. What it binds is unknown. The CDR3 is 13 amino acids. Germline assignment: CDR1 MNHEY and CDR2 SVGAGI. Trimming removed 5 bases at V and 1 base at J, with 8 bases between. Sequenced by immunoSEQ multiplex PCR; TCRdb stores in-frame clones only, minus some. The repertoire holds more than 140,000 clones, with roughly 88% as singletons. The data belong to a study of T cell responses to AZD1222 COVID-19 vaccine. Whole-study findings and limits: Following two doses of AZD1222, Spike-specific TCR breadth and depth rose. Baseline seropositives among AZD1222 recipients totaled only five or six. Reportedly, close to half of spike-specific TCRs are directed against unmutated variant regions. Regions 160-218 and 743-854 held dominance among vaccine-associated CD4 TCRs, which spanned spike.

The J gene is TRBJ1-1, the V gene TRBV6-5; D is possibly TRBD1 (6 bases). The TCR sequence derives from an adult in good health. The source was peripheral blood, collected on day 0 of MenACWY control vaccination. The CDR3 nucleotides read TGTGCCAGCAGTAAACAGGGGAACACTGAAGCTTTCTTT. This gives the protein CASSKQGNTEAFF.